Judged by abundance, the clone carrying this T cell receptor (beta chain) is large. What it recognizes is unknown. This entry belongs to a study of circulating CD8 cells and anti-PD-1 response in melanoma. Whole-study results and caveats: At M1, fewer than 7.5% of TRB clonotypes appeared in multiple subsets.

Each library started from around 14 ng of total RNA using the QIAseq Immune Repertoire TCR panel. MiXCR was run by TCRdb on the reads, yielding one entry per CDR3 protein. The sample lists over a thousand distinct CDR3 sequences, about 7.4% seen once, with around 16% in the top ten. Sorting of live CD3+CD8+TCRalphabeta+ cells by PD-1 and/or TIGIT gave four subsets. V gave up 6 bases and J gave up 5 bases; unmatched junction bases: 4. CDR3 length: 12 amino acids. From germline, CDR1 is SQVTM and CDR2 ANQGSEA. V and J are TRBV29-1 and TRBJ1-1; the match to TRBD1 covers 9 bases. The TCR was taken from a human donor with melanoma. Specimen: CD8+ T cells from PBMCs, collected at baseline or after one month of anti-PD-1 therapy (not recorded which). The DNA of the CDR3 is TGCAGCGTCCAGGGACAGGGAACTGAAGCTTTCTTT. It specifies CSVQGQGTEAFF.